A single sample gave rise to the 7 T cell receptor beta chains below, sequenced in a study of cytomegalovirus exposure and HLA in healthy donors. PCR used 60 Vbeta primers and 13 Jbeta primers. Produced via immunoSEQ multiplex PCR; TCRdb's table is partial and in-frame only. The repertoire holds fewer than 95,000 clones, around 75% seen once, with 3% in the top ten. The source material was PBMCs. Receptors were obtained from a man aged 40-50 years in good health and CMV-seronegative.

CDR3 residues: CASSQDQLAGGRGTGELFF. For the CDR3, the DNA is TGCGCCAGCAGCCAAGATCAACTAGCGGGGGGGCGTGGCACCGGGGAGCTGTTTTTT. V and J are TRBV4-1 and TRBJ2-2; TRBD2 agrees at 13 bases. J gave up 4 bases and V 0 bases, and 8 bases lay outside the gene matches. Germline-derived CDR1 and CDR2 are MGHRA and YSYEKL. The CDR3 has 19 residues.

The rearrangement uses TRBV28 and TRBJ2-7, with TRBD1 matching 8 bases. The V segment lost 5 bases and the J segment 6 bases; nucleotides outside the gene matches: 3. The CDR3 runs 12 residues. CDR1 is MDHEN and CDR2 is SYDVKM in the germline V gene. The CDR3 protein is CASSVRGPEQYF. For the CDR3, the DNA is TGTGCCAGCAGTGTCAGGGGGCCCGAGCAGTACTTC. The whole variable domain, remainder taken from reference TRBV28 and TRBJ2-7, is DVKVTQSSRYLVKRTGEKVFLECVQDMDHENMFWYRQDPGLGLRLIYFSYDVKMKEKGDIPEGYSVSREKKERFSLILESASTNQTSMYLCASSVRGPEQYFGPGTRLTVT.

The rearrangement joins TRBV18 to TRBJ1-2; 7 bases line up with TRBD1. Germline V gives CDR1 KGHSH, CDR2 LQKENI. The CDR3 covers 16 residues. The V segment lost 5 bases and the J segment 4 bases; nucleotides outside the gene matches: 13. The CDR3 is CASSEQRGQNLYGYTF. CDR3 nucleotide sequence: TGTGCCAGCTCAGAGCAACGGGGACAGAACCTCTATGGCTACACCTTC.

This rearrangement joins TRBV19 to TRBJ2-2; the match to TRBD1 covers 7 bases. The CDR3 loop spans 17 amino acids. Germline-derived CDR1 and CDR2 are LNHDA and SQIVND (reference sequence). The V gene end was trimmed by 4 bases and the J gene end by 2 bases; junction bases not matched to a gene: 10. CDR3 in amino acids: CASSNQPGQKNTGELFF. The CDR3 nucleotides are TGTGCCAGTAGTAATCAACCGGGACAGAAAAACACCGGGGAGCTGTTTTTT.

The rearrangement joins TRBV5-1 to TRBJ2-2; 7 bases fit TRBD2. The CDR3 loop spans 16 amino acids. In germline, CDR1 is SGHRS, CDR2 YFSETQ. J gave up 2 bases and V 0 bases, and 4 bases lay outside the gene matches. The CDR3, as DNA: TGCGCCAGCAGCTTGGTTCCGGGGGGAAACACCGGGGAGCTGTTTTTT. Protein: CASSLVPGGNTGELFF.

The genes are TRBV5-1 and TRBJ2-1; 9 bases align to TRBD2. Germline CDR1 reads SGHRS; CDR2 reads YFSETQ. CDR3 length equals 15 residues. V lost 4 bases, J lost 10 bases, and 12 bases stayed unmatched. In nucleotides, the CDR3 is TGCGCCAGCAGCGAACTGACTAGCGGAGCACGCGAGCAGTTCTTC. This translates into CASSELTSGAREQFF.

This chain links TRBV9 with TRBJ2-3; 11 positions match TRBD2. Germline V gives CDR1 SGDLS, CDR2 YYNGEE. CDR3 size: 14 residues. Trimming at V came to 3 bases and at J to 4 bases, leaving 1 base not matched to a gene. CDR3 loop: CASSEGLAADTQYF. CDR3 bases: TGTGCCAGCAGCGAGGGACTAGCGGCAGATACGCAGTATTTT.